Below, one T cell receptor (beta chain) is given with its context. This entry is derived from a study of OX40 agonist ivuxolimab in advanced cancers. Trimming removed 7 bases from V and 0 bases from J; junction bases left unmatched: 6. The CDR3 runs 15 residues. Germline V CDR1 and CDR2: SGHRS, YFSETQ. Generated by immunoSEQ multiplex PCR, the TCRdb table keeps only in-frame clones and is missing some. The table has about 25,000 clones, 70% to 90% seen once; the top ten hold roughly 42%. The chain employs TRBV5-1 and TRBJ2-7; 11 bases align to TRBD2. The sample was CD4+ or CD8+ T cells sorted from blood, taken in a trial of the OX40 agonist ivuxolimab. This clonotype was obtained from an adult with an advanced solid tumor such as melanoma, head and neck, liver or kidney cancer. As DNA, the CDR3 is TGCGCCAGCCGGGCCGGGACTAGCGGCTCCTACGAGCAGTACTTC. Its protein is CASRAGTSGSYEQYF.